Sequencing of this TCR beta chain was carried out in a study of cytomegalovirus exposure and HLA in healthy donors. This clone was observed a single time. As yet, its antigen is unknown. General observations from the study: V- and J-gene trimming of TCR beta was linked (in a later analysis) to a missense DCLRE1C variant. It was confirmed in vitro that a few of the CMV-associated chains were specific for CMV antigens. The study put 150 to 200 TCR beta chains on its list as cytomegalovirus-associated.

The CDR3 totals 13 residues. CDR1 is SGHNT and CDR2 is YYREEE in the germline V gene (reference sequence). V lost 2 bases, J lost 2 bases, and 6 bases lay in between. Primers included in the PCR were 60 Vbeta and 13 Jbeta primers. The protocol was immunoSEQ multiplex PCR, while the TCRdb copy is restricted to in-frame clones and leaves out a portion. The sample yields over 120,000 clones, approximately 80% seen once. The sample consisted of PBMCs. The chain recombines TRBV5-4 with TRBJ2-3; no reliable D call. This TCR was sampled from a female donor in good health and CMV-seronegative. CDR3 in DNA: TGTGCCAGCAGCTTTTACTCCACAGATACGCAGTATTTT. This codes for CASSFYSTDTQYF.